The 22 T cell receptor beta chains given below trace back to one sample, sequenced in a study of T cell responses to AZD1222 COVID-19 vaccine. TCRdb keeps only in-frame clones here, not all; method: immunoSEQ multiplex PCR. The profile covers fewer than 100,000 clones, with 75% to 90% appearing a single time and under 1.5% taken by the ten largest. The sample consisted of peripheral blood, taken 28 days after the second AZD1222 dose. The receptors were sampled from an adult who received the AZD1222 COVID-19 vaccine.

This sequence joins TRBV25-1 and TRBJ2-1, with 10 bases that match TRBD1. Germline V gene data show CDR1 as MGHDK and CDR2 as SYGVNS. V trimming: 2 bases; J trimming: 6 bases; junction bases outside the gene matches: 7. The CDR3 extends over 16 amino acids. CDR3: CASSEDPGTGVNEQFF. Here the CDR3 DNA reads TGTGCCAGCAGTGAAGACCCCGGGACAGGGGTCAATGAGCAGTTCTTC.

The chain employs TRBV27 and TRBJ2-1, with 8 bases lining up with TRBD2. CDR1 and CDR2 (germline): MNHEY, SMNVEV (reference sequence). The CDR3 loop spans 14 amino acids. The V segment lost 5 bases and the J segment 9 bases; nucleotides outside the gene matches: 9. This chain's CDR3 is CASSDGGGLGEQFF. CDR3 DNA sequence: TGTGCCAGCAGTGACGGCGGGGGGCTCGGTGAGCAGTTCTTC.

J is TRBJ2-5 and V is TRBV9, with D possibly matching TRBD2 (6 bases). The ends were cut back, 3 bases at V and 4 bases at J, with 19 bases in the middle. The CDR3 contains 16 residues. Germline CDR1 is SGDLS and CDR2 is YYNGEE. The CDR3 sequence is CASSGLGRDFSETQYF. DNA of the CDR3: TGTGCCAGCAGCGGTCTGGGCCGGGACTTCTCAGAGACCCAGTACTTC.

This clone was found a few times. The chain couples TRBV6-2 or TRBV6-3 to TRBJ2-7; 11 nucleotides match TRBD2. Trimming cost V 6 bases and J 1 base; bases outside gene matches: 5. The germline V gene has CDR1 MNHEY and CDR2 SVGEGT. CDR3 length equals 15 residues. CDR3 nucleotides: TGTGCCAGCAGCCCTAGCGGGGGGCCTTCCTACGAGCAGTACTTC. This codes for CASSPSGGPSYEQYF.

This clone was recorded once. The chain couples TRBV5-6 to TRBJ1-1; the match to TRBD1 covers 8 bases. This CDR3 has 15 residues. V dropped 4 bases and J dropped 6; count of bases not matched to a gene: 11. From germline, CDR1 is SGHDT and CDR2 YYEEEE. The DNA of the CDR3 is TGTGCCAGCAGCCCGGACAGGGTAGGTTGGGCTGAAGCTTTCTTT. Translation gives CASSPDRVGWAEAFF.

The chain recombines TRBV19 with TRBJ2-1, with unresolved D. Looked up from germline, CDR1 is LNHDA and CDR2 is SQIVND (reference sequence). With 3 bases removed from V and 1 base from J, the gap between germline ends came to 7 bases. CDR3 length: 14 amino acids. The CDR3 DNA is TGTGCCAGTAGTATGGTGGGATCCTACAATGAGCAGTTCTTC. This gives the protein CASSMVGSYNEQFF.

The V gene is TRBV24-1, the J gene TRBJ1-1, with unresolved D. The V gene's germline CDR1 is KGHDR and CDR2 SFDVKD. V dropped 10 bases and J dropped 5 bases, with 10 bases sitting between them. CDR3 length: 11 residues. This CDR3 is CATETDTEAFF. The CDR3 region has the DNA TGTGCCACAGAAACTGATACTGAAGCTTTCTTT.

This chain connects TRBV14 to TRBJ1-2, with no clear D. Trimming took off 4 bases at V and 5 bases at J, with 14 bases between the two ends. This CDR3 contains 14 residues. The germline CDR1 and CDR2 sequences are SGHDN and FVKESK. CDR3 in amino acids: CASSPPTSRYGYTF. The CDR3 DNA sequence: TGTGCCAGCAGCCCGCCAACGAGTAGATATGGCTACACCTTC.

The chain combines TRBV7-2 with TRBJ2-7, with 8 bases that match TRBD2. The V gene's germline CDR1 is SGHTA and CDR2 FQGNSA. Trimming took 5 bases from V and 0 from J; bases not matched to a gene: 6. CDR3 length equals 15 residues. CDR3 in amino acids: CASSQGLVSSYEQYF. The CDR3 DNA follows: TGTGCCAGCAGCCAGGGACTAGTGAGCTCCTACGAGCAGTACTTC.

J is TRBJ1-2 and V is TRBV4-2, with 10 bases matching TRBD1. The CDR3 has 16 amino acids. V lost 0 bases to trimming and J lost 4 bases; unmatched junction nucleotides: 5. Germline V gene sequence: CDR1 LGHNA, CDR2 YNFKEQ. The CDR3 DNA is TGTGCCAGCAGCCAAGATTGGACAGGGGGGGTCTATGGCTACACCTTC. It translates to CASSQDWTGGVYGYTF.

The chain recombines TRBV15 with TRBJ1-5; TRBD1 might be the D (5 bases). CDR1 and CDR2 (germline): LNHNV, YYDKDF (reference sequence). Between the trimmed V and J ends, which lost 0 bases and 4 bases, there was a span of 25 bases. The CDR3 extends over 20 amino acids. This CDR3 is CATSREMGEGGRLSNQPQHF. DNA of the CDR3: TGTGCCACCAGCAGAGAGATGGGGGAGGGAGGCCGACTTTCTAATCAGCCCCAGCATTTT. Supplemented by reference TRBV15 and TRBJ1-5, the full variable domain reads DAMVIQNPRYQVTQFGKPVTLSCSQTLNHNVMYWYQQKSSQAPKLLFHYYDKDFNNEADTPDNFQSRRPNTSFCFLDIRSPGLGDTAMYLCATSREMGEGGRLSNQPQHFGDGTRLSIL.

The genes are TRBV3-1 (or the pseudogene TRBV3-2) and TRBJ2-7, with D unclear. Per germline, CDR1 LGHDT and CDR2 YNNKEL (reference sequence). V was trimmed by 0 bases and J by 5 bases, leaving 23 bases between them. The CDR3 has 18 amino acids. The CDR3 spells CASSQESRSSTFPDEQYF. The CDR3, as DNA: TGTGCCAGCAGCCAAGAAAGTAGATCCTCCACGTTTCCGGACGAGCAGTACTTC.

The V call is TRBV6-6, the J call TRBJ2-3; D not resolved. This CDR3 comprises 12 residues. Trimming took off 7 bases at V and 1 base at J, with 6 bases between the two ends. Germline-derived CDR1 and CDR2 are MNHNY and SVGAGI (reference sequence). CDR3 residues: CASNLGTDTQYF. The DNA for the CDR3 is TGTGCCAGCAACTTAGGCACAGATACGCAGTATTTT.

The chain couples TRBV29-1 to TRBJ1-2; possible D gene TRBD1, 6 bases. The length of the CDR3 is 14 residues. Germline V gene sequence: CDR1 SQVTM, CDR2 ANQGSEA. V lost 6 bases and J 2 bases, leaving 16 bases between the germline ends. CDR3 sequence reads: CSVMTGALNYGYTF. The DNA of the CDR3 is TGCAGCGTGATGACAGGAGCCTTAAACTATGGCTACACCTTC.

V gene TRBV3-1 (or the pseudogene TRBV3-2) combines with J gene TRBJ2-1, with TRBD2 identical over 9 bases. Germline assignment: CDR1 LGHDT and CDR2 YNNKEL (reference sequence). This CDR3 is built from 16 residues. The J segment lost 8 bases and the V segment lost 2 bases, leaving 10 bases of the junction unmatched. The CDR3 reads CASSQLRGGAIDEQFF. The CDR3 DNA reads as TGTGCCAGCAGCCAACTCCGCGGGGGGGCCATTGATGAGCAGTTCTTC.

CDR3 nucleotides: TGTGCCAGTACTTTGACCTTACACACCGGGGAGCTGTTTTTT. It codes for CASTLTLHTGELFF. The V gene is TRBV19, the J gene TRBJ2-2; no firm D call. The CDR3 has 14 amino acids. Trimming took off 7 bases at V and 3 bases at J, with 12 bases between the two ends. Germline-derived CDR1 and CDR2 are LNHDA and SQIVND (reference sequence). Drawing the rest from reference TRBV19 and TRBJ2-2, the complete variable domain is DGGITQSPKYLFRKEGQNVTLSCEQNLNHDAMYWYRQDPGQGLRLIYYSQIVNDFQKGDIAEGYSVSREKKESFPLTVTSAQKNPTAFYLCASTLTLHTGELFFGEGSRLTVL.

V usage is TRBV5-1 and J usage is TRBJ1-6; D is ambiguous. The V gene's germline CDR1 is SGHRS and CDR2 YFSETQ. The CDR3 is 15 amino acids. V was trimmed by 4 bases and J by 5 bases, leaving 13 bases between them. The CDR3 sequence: CASSPSRQDNSPLHF. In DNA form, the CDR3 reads TGCGCCAGCAGCCCCAGCCGCCAGGATAATTCACCCCTCCACTTT.

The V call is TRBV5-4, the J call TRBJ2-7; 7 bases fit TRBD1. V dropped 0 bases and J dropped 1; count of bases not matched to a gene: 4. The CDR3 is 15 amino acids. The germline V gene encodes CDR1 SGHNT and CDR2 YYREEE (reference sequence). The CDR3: CASSLGTGQSYEQYF. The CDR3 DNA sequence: TGTGCCAGCAGCTTGGGGACGGGACAGTCCTACGAGCAGTACTTC.

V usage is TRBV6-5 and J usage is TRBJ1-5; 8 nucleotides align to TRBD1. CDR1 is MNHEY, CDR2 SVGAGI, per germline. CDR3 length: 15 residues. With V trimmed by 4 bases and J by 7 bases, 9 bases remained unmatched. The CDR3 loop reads CASSFGQGEGQPQHF. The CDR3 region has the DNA TGTGCCAGCAGTTTCGGACAGGGAGAAGGACAGCCCCAGCATTTT.

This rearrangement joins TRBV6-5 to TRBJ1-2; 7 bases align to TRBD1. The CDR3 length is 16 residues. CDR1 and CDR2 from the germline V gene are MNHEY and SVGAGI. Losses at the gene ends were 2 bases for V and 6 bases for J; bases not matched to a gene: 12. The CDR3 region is CASSYAGGQGIDGYTF. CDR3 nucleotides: TGTGCCAGCAGTTACGCAGGGGGGCAGGGGATAGATGGCTACACCTTC.

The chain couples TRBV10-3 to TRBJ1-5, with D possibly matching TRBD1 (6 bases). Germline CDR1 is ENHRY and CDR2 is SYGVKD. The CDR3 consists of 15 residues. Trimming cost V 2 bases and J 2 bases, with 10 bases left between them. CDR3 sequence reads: CAISETGSGNQPQHF. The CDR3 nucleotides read TGTGCCATCAGTGAGACAGGGTCGGGCAATCAGCCCCAGCATTTT.

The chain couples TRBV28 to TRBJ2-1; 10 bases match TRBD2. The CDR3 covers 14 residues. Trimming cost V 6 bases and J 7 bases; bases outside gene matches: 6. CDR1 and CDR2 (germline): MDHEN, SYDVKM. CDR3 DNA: TGTGCCAGCAGCCTAGCGGGGGTAGGTAATGAGCAGTTCTTC. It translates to CASSLAGVGNEQFF.